This T cell receptor beta chain was identified during a study of T-cell reconstitution after alpha-beta-depleted transplantation in children. This clonotype has more than one count but fewer than ten. The authors prepared the TCRbeta library with unique molecular identifiers. TCRdb used MiXCR to reprocess the PCR reads, holding one entry per CDR3 protein. The profile shows more than 450,000 distinct CDR3 sequences, roughly 18% of them singletons. This CDR3 contains 15 residues. V shed 2 bases, J shed 3 bases, and the junction held 1 base outside the gene matches. CDR1 is KGHDR, CDR2 SFDVKD, per germline.

The source was PBMCs from the stem cell graft donor, collected from the stem cell graft. This clonotype originated in a human donor who donated a stem cell graft to a child with acute lymphoblastic leukemia. This chain joins TRBV24-1 and TRBJ2-3; 10 nucleotides match TRBD1. The CDR3 DNA is TGTGCCACCAGTGATTGGGGACAGGGGACAGATACGCAGTATTTT. Its protein product is CATSDWGQGTDTQYF.